Listed here are 31 T cell receptor beta chains from one sample, sequenced in a study of T cell changes during pregnancy in multiple sclerosis (dated by TCRdb to about 2019). Libraries were prepared through the immunoSEQ multiplex PCR assay. This immuneACCESS table, as held by TCRdb, lists in-frame sequences with V and J called but not all clones. Of the missing ones, under half trace to an unresolved V gene in checked studies; the others have no known cause. Recorded for this sample are fewer than 85,000 clones; roughly 90% of them occurred a single time. The ten largest clones capture 1.5% to 2% of the sample. Source: peripheral blood, taken in the first trimester of pregnancy. The receptor source for this set is a female donor in good health, enrolled as a control in a pregnancy study.

The chain links TRBV15 to TRBJ2-7, with a tentative D call TRBD2 (6 bases). Germline lookup yields CDR1 LNHNV and CDR2 YYDKDF (reference sequence). Trimming took 3 bases from V and 4 from J, leaving 13 bases between them. CDR3 length equals 14 residues. In DNA, the CDR3 is TGTGCCACCAGCAGGACGGGACTTATTTACGAGCAGTACTTC. Translated, it gives CATSRTGLIYEQYF.

This sequence joins TRBV6-1 and TRBJ1-1; D is unresolved. Trimming took off 2 bases at V and 2 bases at J, with 12 bases between the two ends. Per germline, CDR1 MNHNS and CDR2 SASEGT. CDR3 length: 15 amino acids. CDR3 DNA: TGTGCCAGCAGTGAATATCAGGCGACAAACACTGAAGCTTTCTTT. Its translation: CASSEYQATNTEAFF.

The V call is TRBV7-9, the J call TRBJ2-7, with D possibly TRBD2 on 6 matching bases. Germline lookup yields CDR1 SEHNR and CDR2 FQNEAQ (reference sequence). The CDR3 spans 16 residues. Trimming pared 6 bases from V and 6 bases from J, leaving 24 bases between. The CDR3 reads CASRQTRGGAISEQYF. The CDR3, as DNA: TGTGCCAGCAGACAGACCCGAGGAGGGGCGATAAGCGAGCAGTACTTC.

The chain has TRBV6-5 and TRBJ1-4; D remains ambiguous. In germline, CDR1 is MNHEY, CDR2 SVGAGI. This CDR3 has 12 amino acids. Deletions cut 7 bases from V and 8 bases from J, with 11 bases between. The CDR3 coding sequence is TGTGCCAGCACTAGAAATGGGGAAAAACTGTTTTTT. It codes for CASTRNGEKLFF.

The J gene is TRBJ2-7, the V gene TRBV10-3; 10 nucleotides line up with TRBD2. Per the germline V gene, CDR1 is ENHRY and CDR2 is SYGVKD. With 0 bases clipped from V and 2 bases from J, the junction kept 7 bases outside the gene matches. This CDR3 is built from 17 residues. CDR3 nucleotides: TGTGCCATCAGTGAGTCCCTAGCGGGAGCAGGCACCTACGAGCAGTACTTC. Its translation is CAISESLAGAGTYEQYF.

The CDR3 nucleotides read TGTGCCAGCAGTCCGTGGACAGGGACCAATGAAAAACTGTTTTTT. This encodes CASSPWTGTNEKLFF. The chain combines TRBV27 with TRBJ1-4; 8 nucleotides align to TRBD1. Germline V gives CDR1 MNHEY, CDR2 SMNVEV (reference sequence). The V and J ends lost 5 bases and 5 bases, in that order; junction bases with no gene match: 7. The CDR3 extends over 15 amino acids. The whole variable domain, remainder taken from reference TRBV27 and TRBJ1-4, is EAQVTQNPRYLITVTGKKLTVTCSQNMNHEYMSWYRQDPGLGLRQIYYSMNVEVTDKGDVPEGYKVSRKEKRNFPLILESPSPNQTSLYFCASSPWTGTNEKLFFGSGTQLSVL.

This chain links TRBV2 with TRBJ2-7; D not certain. V shed 4 bases and J shed 5 bases, with 18 bases lying between them. The length of the CDR3 is 15 residues. The V gene's germline CDR1 is SNHLY and CDR2 FYNNEI. The CDR3 is CASSGFSLVGDEQYF. The DNA of the CDR3 is TGTGCCAGCAGTGGATTTAGTCTAGTCGGTGACGAGCAGTACTTC.

This chain's CDR3 is CASSLWAGRVGTDTQYF. CDR3 DNA: TGTGCCAGCAGTTTATGGGCAGGGCGAGTGGGGACAGATACGCAGTATTTT. This chain joins TRBV28 and TRBJ2-3; possibly TRBD1 for D (5 bases). Germline V CDR1 and CDR2: MDHEN, SYDVKM. The CDR3 consists of 17 residues. Trimming took off 0 bases at V and 3 bases at J, with 16 bases between the two ends.

The chain employs TRBV19 and TRBJ2-1; 10 bases are shared with TRBD2. V dropped 3 bases and J dropped 7; count of bases not matched to a gene: 9. The CDR3 extends over 16 amino acids. CDR1 LNHDA and CDR2 SQIVND come from the germline V gene (reference sequence). CDR3 bases: TGTGCCAGTAGTATCCTAGCGGGAGAGGGTTTAAATGAGCAGTTCTTC. This translates into CASSILAGEGLNEQFF.

This chain uses TRBV6-5 with TRBJ2-1, with TRBD1 matching 7 bases. CDR3 size: 13 residues. CDR1 is MNHEY and CDR2 is SVGAGI in the germline V gene. With V trimmed by 10 bases and J by 6 bases, 9 bases remained unmatched. CDR3 amino acids: CATAGTERNEQFF. The CDR3 DNA reads TGTGCCACAGCCGGGACAGAACGCAATGAGCAGTTCTTC.

The V and J genes are TRBV2 and TRBJ2-5; TRBD2 matches 11 bases. Germline V gives CDR1 SNHLY, CDR2 FYNNEI. With 4 bases clipped from V and 4 bases from J, the junction kept 5 bases outside the gene matches. The CDR3 runs 15 residues. The CDR3 loop is CASSVLAGVGETQYF. Written as DNA, the CDR3 is TGTGCCAGCAGTGTACTAGCGGGAGTGGGAGAGACCCAGTACTTC.

The chain links TRBV7-9 to TRBJ2-2; 10 bases align to TRBD2. V trimming: 6 bases; J trimming: 5 bases; junction bases outside the gene matches: 12. The CDR3 totals 17 residues. Germline V gene sequence: CDR1 SEHNR, CDR2 FQNEAQ (reference sequence). The CDR3 bases are TGTGCCAGCAGTGGAGCGGGAGGGCCCTATCCAACCGGGGAGCTGTTTTTT. Its translation is CASSGAGGPYPTGELFF.

The chain combines TRBV12-1 with TRBJ2-3; the table's TRBD1 call for D was not verified on the DNA. TRBV12-1 is classified as a pseudogene. The CDR3 has 17 amino acids. CDR3 coding DNA: TGTGCCAGCAGCGCCCACCGGGACAGGGACAGCACAGATACGCAGTATTTT. Residues: CASSAHRDRDSTDTQYF.

The chain employs TRBV28 and TRBJ2-4; 13 bases line up with TRBD2. Germline V gene data show CDR1 as MDHEN and CDR2 as SYDVKM. J lost 0 bases, V lost 5 bases, and 7 bases had no gene match. The CDR3 length is 18 residues. CDR3 residues: CASSPGTSGALAKNIQYF. The DNA for the CDR3 is TGTGCCAGCAGTCCTGGGACTAGCGGGGCTCTAGCCAAAAACATTCAGTACTTC.

The gene calls are TRBV15 and TRBJ2-3, with 7 bases identical to TRBD2. Germline V gene sequence: CDR1 LNHNV, CDR2 YYDKDF (reference sequence). V lost 1 base, J lost 2 bases, and 9 bases stayed unmatched. This CDR3 spans 17 amino acids. The CDR3 spells CATSRGRREILTDTQYF. CDR3 DNA: TGTGCCACCAGCAGAGGGAGGCGGGAGATTCTCACAGATACGCAGTATTTT.

This clone has just one count. The chain joins TRBV5-1 to TRBJ2-1; no reliable D call. Germline CDR1 reads SGHRS; CDR2 reads YFSETQ. This CDR3 comprises 13 residues. V was pared by 3 bases and J by 5 bases, with 9 bases between. The CDR3 loop reads CASSSYKDNEQFF. CDR3 sequence (DNA): TGCGCCAGCAGCTCTTACAAAGACAATGAGCAGTTCTTC. Using reference TRBV5-1 and TRBJ2-1 for the parts outside the CDR3, the full variable domain is KAGVTQTPRYLIKTRGQQVTLSCSPISGHRSVSWYQQTPGQGLQFLFEYFSETQRNKGNFPGRFSGRQFSNSRSEMNVSTLELGDSALYLCASSSYKDNEQFFGPGTRLTVL.

The chain combines TRBV5-4 with TRBJ2-3; TRBD2 aligns across 9 bases. V dropped 3 bases and J dropped 5; count of bases not matched to a gene: 13. The CDR3 is 17 amino acids. CDR1 is SGHNT, CDR2 YYREEE, per germline (reference sequence). CDR3 sequence: CASSSPVGGLARDTQYF. The CDR3 DNA is TGTGCCAGCAGCTCCCCGGTGGGGGGACTAGCAAGAGATACGCAGTATTTT.

V and J are TRBV1 and TRBJ2-7; TRBD2, as called in the table, went unchecked against the DNA. TRBV1 is listed as a pseudogene. This CDR3 spans 16 amino acids. CDR3 nucleotides: TGCACCAGCAGCCAGCGGGCGGGACTAGCGAGTTACGAGCAGTACTTC. As protein: CTSSQRAGLASYEQYF.

The V call is TRBV27, the J call TRBJ2-5; perhaps TRBD1 as D (5 bases). Trimming removed 4 bases at V and 2 bases at J, with 8 bases between. Germline CDR1 is MNHEY and CDR2 is SMNVEV (reference sequence). The CDR3 totals 13 residues. CDR3 region: CASSSTGQETQYF. In DNA form, the CDR3 reads TGTGCCAGCAGTTCCACAGGTCAAGAGACCCAGTACTTC.

The chain is built from TRBV2 and TRBJ2-1; a weak D match, TRBD2 (5 bases). V dropped 8 bases and J dropped 3 bases, with 14 bases sitting between them. Germline V gene data show CDR1 as SNHLY and CDR2 as FYNNEI. This CDR3 is 14 amino acids long. The CDR3 DNA reads as TGTGCCAGCGATGAGGGCTCAATCTACAATGAGCAGTTCTTC. It specifies CASDEGSIYNEQFF. Based on the CDR3 plus reference TRBV2 and TRBJ2-1, the full variable domain is EPEVTQTPSHQVTQMGQEVILRCVPISNHLYFYWYRQILGQKVEFLVSFYNNEISEKSEIFDDQFSVERPDGSNFTLKIRSTKLEDSAMYFCASDEGSIYNEQFFGPGTRLTVL.

The V and J genes are TRBV7-2 and TRBJ2-7; possibly TRBD2 for D (6 bases). CDR3 size: 16 residues. With 5 bases removed from V and 6 bases from J, the gap between germline ends came to 23 bases. CDR1 and CDR2 (germline): SGHTA, FQGNSA. The CDR3 region has the DNA TGTGCCAGCAGCCGAACCACCGGGACTGCTGCCTCCGAGCAGTACTTC. The encoded protein is CASSRTTGTAASEQYF.

A single count supports this clone. This chain joins TRBV6-4 and TRBJ2-1; 9 bases map to TRBD2. CDR3 size: 16 residues. Germline CDR1 reads MRHNA; CDR2 reads SNTAGT. V was clipped by 2 bases and J by 6 bases; unmatched bases: 8. CDR3 DNA: TGTGCCAGCAGTGACACCGCTAGCGGGACTATCAATGAGCAGTTCTTC. It translates to CASSDTASGTINEQFF.

J is TRBJ2-1 and V is TRBV18; D gene uncertain. Germline V gene lookup returns CDR1 KGHSH and CDR2 LQKENI. V was trimmed by 3 bases and J by 6 bases, leaving 9 bases between them. This CDR3 region has 13 residues. In DNA form, the CDR3 reads TGTGCCAGCTCACCGGGTAGCCTCAATGAGCAGTTCTTC. Its protein is CASSPGSLNEQFF.

J is TRBJ2-2 and V is TRBV12-5, with TRBD1 identical over 8 bases. With 1 base clipped from V and 0 bases from J, the junction kept 10 bases outside the gene matches. Germline assignment: CDR1 LGHNT and CDR2 FRNRAP. CDR3 length equals 19 residues. The DNA of the CDR3 is TGTGCTAGTGGTTTGGCAGGGGGCGGGAACGACCCGAACACCGGGGAGCTGTTTTTT. Translated, it gives CASGLAGGGNDPNTGELFF.

V usage is TRBV5-4 and J usage is TRBJ2-1, with D possibly matching TRBD1 (5 bases). This CDR3 spans 15 amino acids. Trimming shortened V by 0 bases and J by 0 bases, and 7 bases separated the two germline ends. Germline CDR1 and CDR2: SGHNT and YYREEE (reference sequence). DNA of the CDR3: TGTGCCAGCAGCTTGGGACAGAGCTCCTACAATGAGCAGTTCTTC. This translates into CASSLGQSSYNEQFF.

The rearrangement joins TRBV4-2 to TRBJ2-3, with D perhaps TRBD2 (6 bases). In germline, CDR1 is LGHNA, CDR2 YNFKEQ. The CDR3 contains 15 residues. V lost 0 bases and J 4 bases, leaving 11 bases between the germline ends. CDR3 sequence reads: CASSQDPSESDTQYF. CDR3 sequence (DNA): TGTGCCAGCAGCCAAGACCCTAGCGAATCAGATACGCAGTATTTT.

V is TRBV27 and J is TRBJ1-1, with TRBD1 identical over 9 bases. The CDR3 covers 16 residues. V was pared by 10 bases and J by 4 bases, with 16 bases of the junction left unmatched. Germline loops: CDR1 MNHEY, CDR2 SMNVEV (reference sequence). CDR3 residues: CATSRPGQGGGTEAFF. DNA for the CDR3: TGTGCCACCTCAAGGCCGGGACAGGGTGGGGGCACTGAAGCTTTCTTT.

As for this clone: Different DNA sequences within this sample yield the same CDR3. The V and J genes are TRBV5-6 and TRBJ1-4; D gene unclear. The CDR3 totals 13 residues. Deletions cut 0 bases from V and 7 bases from J, with 7 bases between. CDR1 is SGHDT and CDR2 is YYEEEE in the germline V gene. Here the CDR3 DNA reads TGTGCCAGCAGCTTGGATCGGGGTGAAAAACTGTTTTTT. Protein product: CASSLDRGEKLFF.

The rearrangement joins TRBV7-9 to TRBJ2-2; a possible D gene is TRBD1 (5 bases). The length of the CDR3 is 17 residues. Trimming removed 1 base at V and 2 bases at J, with 14 bases between. The germline V gene encodes CDR1 SEHNR and CDR2 FQNEAQ (reference sequence). The CDR3 here is CASSLEGWNPNTGELFF. The CDR3 DNA reads as TGTGCCAGCAGCTTAGAGGGGTGGAATCCCAACACCGGGGAGCTGTTTTTT.

The chain recombines TRBV5-4 with TRBJ2-1; 7 positions match TRBD1. The CDR3 is 18 residues long. V shed 4 bases, J shed 0 bases, and the junction held 13 bases outside the gene matches. The germline V gene encodes CDR1 SGHNT and CDR2 YYREEE (reference sequence). CDR3 sequence reads: CASSPPGQRRSSYNEQFF. The CDR3 DNA reads TGTGCCAGCAGCCCACCGGGACAGCGGCGTAGCTCCTACAATGAGCAGTTCTTC.

V is TRBV7-6 and J is TRBJ2-7, with a weak D call TRBD2 (6 bases). Trimming cost V 0 bases and J 6 bases, with 12 bases left between them. CDR3 size: 14 residues. Germline V lookup: CDR1 SGHVS, CDR2 FNYEAQ. The CDR3 protein is CASSLAGGRSEQYF. The CDR3 DNA follows: TGTGCCAGCAGCTTAGCGGGAGGTCGATCCGAGCAGTACTTC.